This TCR beta chain was documented in a study of T cell responses to AZD1222 COVID-19 vaccine. Germline CDR1 and CDR2: LNHNV and YYDKDF (reference sequence). The CDR3 consists of 16 residues. Trimming took 0 bases from V and 1 from J, leaving 10 bases between them. The table came from immunoSEQ multiplex PCR; TCRdb's copy has only in-frame clones and leaves some out. The sample holds around 190,000 clones; approximately 90% are singletons and the top ten take approximately 1.6%. Only one count was recorded for this clone. The V and J genes are TRBV15 and TRBJ1-5; D unclear. The TCR originated in an adult who received the AZD1222 COVID-19 vaccine. The source material was peripheral blood, sampled 28 days after the second AZD1222 dose. Here the CDR3 reads CATSRDGSASNQPQHF. As DNA, the CDR3 is TGTGCCACCAGCAGAGATGGGAGTGCAAGCAATCAGCCCCAGCATTTT.